A single sample gave rise to the 3 T cell receptor beta chains below, sequenced in a study of Ad26.COV2.S vaccination and SARS-CoV-2 variants. Treatment reported: around 19 received Ad26.COV2.S at low or high dose, single or two shots; 5 received placebo; per-sample allocation not given. Sample collection was performed on day 63 after the first vaccine or placebo injection. The data were produced by immunoSEQ multiplex PCR, yet TCRdb's version contains in-frame clones alone and is incomplete. The sample has 300,000 to 400,000 clones, less than 90% seen once. This specimen was peripheral blood, taken in a trial of Ad26.COV2.S vaccine versus placebo. The receptors shown here come from a person between 18 and 60 years old who received the Ad26.COV2.S COVID-19 vaccine or a placebo.

This clone has a handful of counts. The chain carries TRBV4-2 and TRBJ1-6; D is undetermined. Germline CDR1 reads LGHNA; CDR2 reads YNFKEQ. The CDR3 consists of 17 residues. The V end lost 0 bases, the J end lost 3 bases, and 12 bases lay between the germline ends. For the CDR3, the DNA is TGTGCCAGCAGCCAAGATTCGGGCAGAATCTATAATTCACCCCTCCACTTT. It codes for CASSQDSGRIYNSPLHF.

The chain carries TRBV19 and TRBJ2-1; 7 positions agree with TRBD1. The germline CDR1 and CDR2 sequences are LNHDA and SQIVND (reference sequence). This CDR3 region has 14 residues. The V segment lost 4 bases and the J segment 9 bases; nucleotides outside the gene matches: 9. CDR3 loop: CASSTIRQGAEQFF. CDR3 nucleotides: TGTGCCAGTAGTACCATCCGACAGGGAGCTGAGCAGTTCTTC.

The CDR3 here is CASSLAGRRNNEQFF. In nucleotides, the CDR3 is TGTGCCAGCAGCTTGGCAGGGAGGAGGAACAATGAGCAGTTCTTC. The chain uses TRBV5-4 and TRBJ2-1; a weak D match, TRBD2 (6 bases). The CDR3 consists of 15 residues. Germline CDR1 SGHNT, CDR2 YYREEE (reference sequence). V was shortened by 0 bases and J by 5 bases, with 12 bases between the two germline ends.